Listed below are T cell receptor beta chains from one sample, sequenced in a study of blood T cell repertoires in COVID-19. Profiled with immunoSEQ multiplex PCR; TCRdb holds only in-frame clones, not every one. The table has about 330,000 clones, over 75% seen once. Sequencing used peripheral blood. Every receptor here comes from a woman between 45 and 65 years old with active or convalescent COVID-19. The CDR3 runs from the conserved cysteine through the conserved F or W. A D gene is named only where the DNA matches it firmly. The size entry is marked missing in some rows and otherwise reads once, few, many or a size class.

abundance	v_gene	d_gene	j_gene	CDR3aa	CDR3nt
NA	TRBV6-5	NA	TRBJ1-5	CASRRTADQPQHF	TGTGCCAGCAGGAGGACAGCTGATCAGCCCCAGCATTTT
NA	TRBV28	NA	TRBJ2-1	CASSYYSGGEQFF	TGTGCCAGCAGTTACTATTCCGGGGGTGAGCAGTTCTTC
NA	TRBV15	TRBD2	TRBJ2-1	CATSRDLRTSGWGDEQFF	TGTGCCACCAGCAGAGATCTTCGGACTAGCGGGTGGGGAGATGAGCAGTTCTTC
NA	TRBV6-5	NA	TRBJ1-1	CASSYLGGNTEAFF	TGTGCCAGCAGTTACCTAGGAGGGAACACTGAAGCTTTCTTT
NA	TRBV10-3	NA	TRBJ1-1	CAIMGDTNTEAFF	TGTGCCATCATGGGGGACACGAACACTGAAGCTTTCTTT
NA	TRBV24-1	TRBD1	TRBJ1-5	CATSEPGQETYSNQPQHF	TGTGCCACCAGTGAGCCTGGACAGGAAACGTATAGCAATCAGCCCCAGCATTTT
NA	TRBV24-1	TRBD2	TRBJ2-1	CATSDLGLAGGINSYNEQFF	TGTGCCACCAGTGACCTGGGACTAGCGGGAGGGATAAACTCCTACAATGAGCAGTTCTTC
once	TRBV4-1	NA	TRBJ2-3	CASSQDKGEGTHRTDTQYF	TGCGCCAGCAGCCAAGATAAAGGTGAGGGAACCCACCGCACAGATACGCAGTATTTT
NA	TRBV28	NA	TRBJ2-3	CASSLSPPGGNTQYF	TGTGCCAGCAGTTTATCCCCCCCAGGGGGGAATACGCAGTATTTT
NA	TRBV5-1	TRBD1	TRBJ1-1	CASSLAGGAEAFF	TGCGCCAGCAGCTTGGCAGGGGGTGCTGAAGCTTTCTTT
NA	TRBV5-4	TRBD1	TRBJ2-2	CASSLPPGRGNSGELFF	TGTGCCAGCAGCCTCCCGCCCGGCAGGGGGAATTCCGGGGAGCTGTTTTTT
NA	TRBV6-2/TRBV6-3	TRBD2	TRBJ2-7	CASSYSFSGGPYEQYF	TGTGCCAGCAGTTACTCCTTCTCGGGAGGGCCATACGAGCAGTACTTC
NA	TRBV5-1	NA	TRBJ2-2	CASSLNLGSLGGELFF	TGCGCCAGCAGCCTTAACTTGGGCTCTCTGGGCGGGGAGCTGTTTTTT
NA	TRBV20-1	NA	TRBJ2-7	CSAKGSYEQYF	TGCAGTGCTAAGGGGTCCTACGAGCAGTACTTC
NA	TRBV27	NA	TRBJ1-5	CASSRYSNQPQHF	TGTGCCAGCAGCCGTTATAGCAATCAGCCCCAGCATTTT
NA	TRBV5-1	NA	TRBJ2-1	CASSLRQSLNNEQFF	TGCGCCAGCAGCCTCCGACAGAGTTTAAACAATGAGCAGTTCTTC
NA	TRBV28	NA	TRBJ1-3	CASSLQAGNTIYF	TGTGCCAGCAGTTTACAGGCTGGAAACACCATATATTTT
few	TRBV18	TRBD1	TRBJ1-6	CASSPGIGTGMYNSPLHF	TGTGCCAGCTCACCGGGAATCGGGACAGGGATGTATAATTCACCCCTCCACTTT
NA	TRBV19	TRBD2	TRBJ2-5	CASSRWTSGFQETQYF	TGTGCCAGTAGTAGGTGGACTAGCGGGTTCCAAGAGACCCAGTACTTC
NA	TRBV28	TRBD1	TRBJ1-1	CASSAGGTGTEAFF	TGTGCCAGCAGTGCAGGGGGGACAGGGACTGAAGCTTTCTTT
once	TRBV6-1	NA	TRBJ2-1	CASSEALRRKVLRGAGSYNEQFF	TGTGCCAGCAGTGAAGCGCTTCGACGAAAGGTGCTTCGGGGGGCTGGCTCCTACAATGAGCAGTTCTTC
NA	TRBV6-1	TRBD1	TRBJ1-6	CASSDWDRGPNSPLHF	TGTGCCAGCAGTGATTGGGACAGGGGGCCTAATTCACCCCTCCACTTT
NA	TRBV3-1/TRBV3-2	TRBD1	TRBJ1-1	CASSQRAPGQGARWNTEAFF	TGTGCCAGCAGCCAACGAGCACCGGGACAGGGGGCTAGATGGAACACTGAAGCTTTCTTT
NA	TRBV5-8	NA	TRBJ2-7	CASTVSLAGTYEQYF	TGTGCCAGCACCGTAAGCCTGGCAGGGACCTACGAGCAGTACTTC
NA	TRBV3-1/TRBV3-2	TRBD1	TRBJ2-6	CASSQDPGTGENSGANVLTF	TGTGCCAGCAGCCAAGATCCCGGGACAGGGGAGAACTCTGGGGCCAACGTCCTGACTTTC
few	TRBV2	TRBD1	TRBJ2-7	CASRNNRGQTRVEQYF	TGTGCCAGCAGGAACAACAGGGGCCAAACAAGGGTCGAGCAGTACTTC
NA	TRBV11-2	NA	TRBJ2-2	CASSFTGEEWAGELFF	TGTGCCAGCAGCTTTACAGGGGAGGAGTGGGCCGGGGAGCTGTTTTTT
NA	TRBV10-3	TRBD1	TRBJ1-2	CAISDGRGLDGYTF	TGTGCCATCAGTGACGGCAGGGGGCTAGATGGCTACACCTTC
NA	TRBV6-6	NA	TRBJ1-2	CASSYSNRVHDYGYTF	TGTGCCAGCAGTTACTCTAACAGGGTGCATGACTATGGCTACACCTTC
NA	TRBV20-1	TRBD2	TRBJ2-1	CSAGGTSGTSEQFF	TGCAGTGCTGGTGGGACTAGCGGAACAAGTGAGCAGTTCTTC
NA	TRBV15	NA	TRBJ2-7	CATSRGATGYEQYF	TGTGCCACCAGCAGAGGAGCGACGGGCTACGAGCAGTACTTC
few	TRBV3-1/TRBV3-2	NA	TRBJ1-1	CASSRGGGNTEAFF	TGTGCCAGCAGCCGGGGGGGCGGGAACACTGAAGCTTTCTTT
NA	TRBV6-2/TRBV6-3	TRBD1	TRBJ2-4	CASSTGTDLAKNIQYF	TGTGCCAGCAGTACCGGGACAGACTTAGCCAAAAACATTCAGTACTTC
once	TRBV29-1	NA	TRBJ1-1	CSVVTGMNTEAFF	TGCAGCGTTGTCACAGGGATGAACACTGAAGCTTTCTTT
NA	TRBV7-2	TRBD1	TRBJ1-4	CASSLPDRGYEKLFF	TGTGCCAGCAGCTTACCGGACAGGGGGTATGAAAAACTGTTTTTT
few	TRBV28	NA	TRBJ2-5	CASSFYDRRETQYF	TGTGCCAGCAGTTTCTACGACCGGAGGGAGACCCAGTACTTC
NA	TRBV6-5	NA	TRBJ1-2	CASSTSQGARGYTF	TGTGCCAGCAGTACTTCACAGGGAGCGAGAGGCTACACCTTC
NA	TRBV2	TRBD2	TRBJ2-1	CASKNQLAGGLDEQFF	TGTGCCAGCAAAAACCAATTAGCGGGGGGGCTTGATGAGCAGTTCTTC
NA	TRBV10-3	TRBD1	TRBJ2-3	CAITGQGGRDTQYF	TGTGCCATCACTGGACAGGGGGGTCGGGATACGCAGTATTTT
few	TRBV11-3	NA	TRBJ2-2	CASSSRTGELFF	TGTGCCAGCAGCTCTAGAACCGGGGAGCTGTTTTTT
NA	TRBV29-1	TRBD1	TRBJ2-3	CSVDDRGLTDTQYF	TGCAGCGTCGACGACAGGGGACTCACAGATACGCAGTATTTT
once	TRBV4-1	TRBD2	TRBJ2-3	CASSQVGGADTQYF	TGCGCCAGCAGCCAAGTGGGGGGGGCAGATACGCAGTATTTT
once	TRBV28	TRBD2	TRBJ2-4	CASISGGPSGNIQYF	TGTGCCAGCATTTCGGGAGGACCCTCAGGAAACATTCAGTACTTC
NA	TRBV18	NA	TRBJ1-6	CASSLRDSYNSPLHF	TGTGCCAGCTCGCTCCGGGACTCATATAATTCACCCCTCCACTTT
NA	TRBV2	TRBD1	TRBJ2-2	CASSRGTGTGELFF	TGTGCCAGCAGTCGGGGGACAGGGACCGGGGAGCTGTTTTTT
NA	TRBV2	TRBD1	TRBJ2-7	CASSEAATGGYLEQYF	TGTGCCAGCAGTGAAGCTGCCACAGGGGGGTATTTGGAGCAGTACTTC
NA	TRBV2	TRBD1	TRBJ1-4	CASSGGTGRGEKLFF	TGTGCCAGCAGTGGGGGGACAGGGAGAGGTGAAAAACTGTTTTTT
few	TRBV27	NA	TRBJ1-3	CASSPGSGGNTIYF	TGTGCCAGCAGTCCGGGGTCGGGGGGAAACACCATATATTTT
NA	TRBV4-3	NA	TRBJ2-2	CASSQDRTAAGELFF	TGCGCCAGCAGCCAAGATCGGACAGCGGCCGGGGAGCTGTTTTTT
NA	TRBV6-5	NA	TRBJ1-2	CACGDRYGYTF	TGTGCCTGCGGCGACCGATATGGCTACACCTTC
NA	TRBV4-2	TRBD2	TRBJ2-2	CASSQPGGRTGELFF	TGTGCCAGCAGCCAGCCGGGCGGGAGGACCGGGGAGCTGTTTTTT
NA	TRBV5-1	TRBD2	TRBJ2-2	CASSDLAGTGELFF	TGCGCCAGCAGCGACTTAGCGGGCACCGGGGAGCTGTTTTTT
NA	TRBV18	NA	TRBJ2-7	CASSPNRGSSYEQYF	TGTGCCAGCTCACCAAATCGGGGGAGCTCCTACGAGCAGTACTTC
NA	TRBV15	TRBD1	TRBJ1-1	CATSPRDRGITEAFF	TGTGCCACCAGTCCCCGCGACAGGGGGATCACTGAAGCTTTCTTT